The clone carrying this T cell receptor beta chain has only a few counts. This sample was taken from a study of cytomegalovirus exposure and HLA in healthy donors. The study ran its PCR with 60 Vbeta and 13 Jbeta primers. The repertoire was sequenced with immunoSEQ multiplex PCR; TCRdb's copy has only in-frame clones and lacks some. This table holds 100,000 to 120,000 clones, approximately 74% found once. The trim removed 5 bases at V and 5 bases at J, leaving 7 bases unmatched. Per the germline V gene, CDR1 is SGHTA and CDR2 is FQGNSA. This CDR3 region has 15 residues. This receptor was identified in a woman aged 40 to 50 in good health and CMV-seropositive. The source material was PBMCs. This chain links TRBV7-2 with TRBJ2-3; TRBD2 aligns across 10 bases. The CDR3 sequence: CASSRSGGGGDTQYF. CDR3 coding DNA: TGTGCCAGCAGCCGGAGCGGGGGGGGAGGAGATACGCAGTATTTT.